Presented here are 4 T cell receptor beta chains from one specimen sequenced in a study of T-cell reconstitution after alpha-beta-depleted transplantation in children. The TCRbeta library was prepared with unique molecular identifiers. TCRdb reprocessed the PCR reads with MiXCR, giving one entry per CDR3 protein. The table includes hundreds of thousands of distinct CDR3 sequences, roughly 17% detected once. The sample consisted of PBMCs from the stem cell graft donor, taken from the stem cell graft. The origin of the receptors is a human donor who donated a stem cell graft to a child with acute myeloid leukemia.

The table lists this clonotype with many counts. J is TRBJ1-5 and V is TRBV20-1; no definite D call. Germline V gene data show CDR1 as DFQATT and CDR2 as SNEGSKA (reference sequence). The CDR3 consists of 11 residues. Between the trimmed V and J ends, which lost 6 bases and 4 bases, there was a span of 7 bases. CDR3 amino acids: CSAQRNQPQHF. The CDR3 DNA is TGCAGTGCCCAGAGGAATCAGCCCCAGCATTTT.

This clonotype was counted only a few times. The chain carries TRBV5-6 and TRBJ2-7, with D unresolved. The ends were cut back, 0 bases at V and 5 bases at J, with 15 bases in the middle. Germline values: CDR1 SGHDT, CDR2 YYEEEE. The length of the CDR3 is 15 residues. The CDR3 here is CASSLEPSRNHEQYF. The CDR3 DNA reads TGTGCCAGCAGCTTGGAACCCAGCCGTAATCACGAGCAGTACTTC. Variable domain in full (rest from reference TRBV5-6 and TRBJ2-7): DAGVTQSPTHLIKTRGQQVTLRCSPKSGHDTVSWYQQALGQGPQFIFQYYEEEERQRGNFPDRFSGHQFPNYSSELNVNALLLGDSALYLCASSLEPSRNHEQYFGPGTRLTVT.

Comment on this clonotype: The junction and the germline gene differ at one end; a read error may be behind it. Written as DNA, the CDR3 is TGTGCCAGCAGTTTAGCCCCGGGACTCTCCATTTTT. This translates into CASSLAPGLSIF. The V and J genes are TRBV28 and TRBJ2-3, with D tentatively TRBD2 (6 bases). Per germline, CDR1 MDHEN and CDR2 SYDVKM. The CDR3 totals 12 residues.

This clonotype was recorded at least ten times. The rearrangement uses TRBV28 and TRBJ2-2; D might be TRBD2 (5 bases). V was cut by 3 bases and J by 5 bases, with 13 bases left in between. Germline V gives CDR1 MDHEN, CDR2 SYDVKM. The CDR3 loop spans 15 amino acids. Here the CDR3 DNA reads TGTGCCAGCAGTTTCCCCGAAAGGAGGACCGGGGAGCTGTTTTTT. It is translated as CASSFPERRTGELFF.